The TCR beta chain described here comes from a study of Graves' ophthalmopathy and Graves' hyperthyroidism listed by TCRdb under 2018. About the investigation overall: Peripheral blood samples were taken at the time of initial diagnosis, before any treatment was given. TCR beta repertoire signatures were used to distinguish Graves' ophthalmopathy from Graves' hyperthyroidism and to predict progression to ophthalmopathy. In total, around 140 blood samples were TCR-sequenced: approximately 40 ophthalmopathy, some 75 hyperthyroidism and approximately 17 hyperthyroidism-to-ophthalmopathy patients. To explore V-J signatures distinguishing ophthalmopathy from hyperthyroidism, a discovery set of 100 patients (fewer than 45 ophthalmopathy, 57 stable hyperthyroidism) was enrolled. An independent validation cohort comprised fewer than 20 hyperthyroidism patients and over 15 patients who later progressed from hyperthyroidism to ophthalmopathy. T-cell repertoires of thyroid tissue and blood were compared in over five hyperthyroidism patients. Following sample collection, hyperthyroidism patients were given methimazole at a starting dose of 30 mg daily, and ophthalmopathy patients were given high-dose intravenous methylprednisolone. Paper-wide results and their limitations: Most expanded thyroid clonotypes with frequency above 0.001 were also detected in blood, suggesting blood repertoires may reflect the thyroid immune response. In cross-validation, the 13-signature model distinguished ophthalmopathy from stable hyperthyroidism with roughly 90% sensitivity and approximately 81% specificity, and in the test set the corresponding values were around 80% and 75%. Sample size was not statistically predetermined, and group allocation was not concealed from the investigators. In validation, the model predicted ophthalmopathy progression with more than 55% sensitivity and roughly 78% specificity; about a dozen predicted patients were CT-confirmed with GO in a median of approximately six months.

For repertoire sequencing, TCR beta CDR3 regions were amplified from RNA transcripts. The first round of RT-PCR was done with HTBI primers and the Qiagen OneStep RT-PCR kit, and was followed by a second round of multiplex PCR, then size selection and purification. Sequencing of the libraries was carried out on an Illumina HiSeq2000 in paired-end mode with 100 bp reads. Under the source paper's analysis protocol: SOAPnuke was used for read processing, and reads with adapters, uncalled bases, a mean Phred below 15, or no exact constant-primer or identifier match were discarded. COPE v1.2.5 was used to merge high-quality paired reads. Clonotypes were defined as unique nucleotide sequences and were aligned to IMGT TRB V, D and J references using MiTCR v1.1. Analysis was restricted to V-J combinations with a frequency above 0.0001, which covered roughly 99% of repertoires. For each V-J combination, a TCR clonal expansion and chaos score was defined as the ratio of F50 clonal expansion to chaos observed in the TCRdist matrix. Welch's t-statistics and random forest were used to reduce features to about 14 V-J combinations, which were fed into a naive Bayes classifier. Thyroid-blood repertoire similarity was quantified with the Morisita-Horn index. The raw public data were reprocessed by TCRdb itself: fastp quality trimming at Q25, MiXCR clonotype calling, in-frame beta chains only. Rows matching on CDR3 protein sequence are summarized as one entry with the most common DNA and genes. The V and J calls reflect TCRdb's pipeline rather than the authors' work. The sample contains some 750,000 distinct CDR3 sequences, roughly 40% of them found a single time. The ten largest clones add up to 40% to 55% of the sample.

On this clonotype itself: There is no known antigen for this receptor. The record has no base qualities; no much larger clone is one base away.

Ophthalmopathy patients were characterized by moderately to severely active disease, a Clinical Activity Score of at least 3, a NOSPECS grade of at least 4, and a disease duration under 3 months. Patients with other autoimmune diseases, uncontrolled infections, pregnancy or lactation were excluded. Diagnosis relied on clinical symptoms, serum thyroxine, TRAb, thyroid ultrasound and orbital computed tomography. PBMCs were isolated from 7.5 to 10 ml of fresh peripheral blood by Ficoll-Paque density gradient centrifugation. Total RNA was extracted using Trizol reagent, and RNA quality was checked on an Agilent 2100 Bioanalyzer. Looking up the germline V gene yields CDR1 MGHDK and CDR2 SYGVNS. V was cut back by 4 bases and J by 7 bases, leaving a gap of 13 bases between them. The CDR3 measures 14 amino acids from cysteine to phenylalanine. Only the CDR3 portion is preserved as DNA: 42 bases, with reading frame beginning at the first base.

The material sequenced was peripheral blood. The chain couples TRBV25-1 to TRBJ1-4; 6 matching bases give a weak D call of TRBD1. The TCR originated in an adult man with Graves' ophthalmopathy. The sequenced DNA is TGTGCCAGCAGTGTCCAGGGGTGGGTTGAAAAACTGTTTTTT. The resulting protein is CASSVQGWVEKLFF.